This T cell receptor beta chain originates from a study of OX40 agonist ivuxolimab in advanced cancers. On the study more broadly: Three partial responders included one hepatocellular carcinoma patient and two cutaneous melanoma patients.

Comments on this clone: As yet, its antigen is unknown.

The germline V and J ends were trimmed by 0 bases and 5 bases, with 9 bases remaining between them. Germline loops: CDR1 SGDLS, CDR2 YYNGEE. The CDR3 is 14 amino acids. Findings and limits, study-wide: Clonal expansion in partial responders at 0.1-3.0 mg/kg ranked among the lowest.

Sequencing used immunoSEQ multiplex PCR; TCRdb keeps in-frame clones, though not all of them. The sample lists roughly 80,000 clones, about 82% occurring once. The input for sequencing was CD4+ or CD8+ T cells sorted from blood, taken in a trial of the OX40 agonist ivuxolimab. The chain couples TRBV9 to TRBJ2-4; possibly TRBD1 for D (6 bases). This clonotype was obtained from an adult with an advanced solid tumor such as melanoma, head and neck, liver or kidney cancer. The CDR3 region is CASSVEQGENIQYF. The CDR3 DNA is TGTGCCAGCAGCGTAGAACAGGGCGAAAACATTCAGTACTTC. The whole variable domain, remainder taken from reference TRBV9 and TRBJ2-4, is DSGVTQTPKHLITATGQRVTLRCSPRSGDLSVYWYQQSLDQGLQFLIQYYNGEERAKGNILERFSAQQFPDLHSELNLSSLELGDSALYFCASSVEQGENIQYFGAGTRLSVL.